These 15 T cell receptor beta chains share one sample of origin, sequenced in a study of T cell responses to AZD1222 COVID-19 vaccine. Some clones are missing from TCRdb's copy, which holds only in-frame ones; the method was immunoSEQ multiplex PCR. This table has under 150,000 clones, under 95% appearing once. Sample: peripheral blood, taken on day 0 of AZD1222 vaccination. These receptors all come from an adult in good health.

The CDR3 nucleotides read TGTGCCAGCAGTATACAGGAGCGCAATCAGCCCCAGCATTTT. Encoded protein: CASSIQERNQPQHF. V gene TRBV6-5 combines with J gene TRBJ1-5; D is perhaps TRBD1 (5 bases). Deletions cut 5 bases from V and 2 bases from J, with 10 bases between. Looked up from germline, CDR1 is MNHEY and CDR2 is SVGAGI. The CDR3 covers 14 residues.

The J gene is TRBJ1-1, the V gene TRBV4-1; D remains unclear. Trimming stripped 0 bases from V and 11 bases from J, with 22 bases between. The CDR3 spans 16 residues. The germline V gene has CDR1 MGHRA and CDR2 YSYEKL. CDR3 sequence: CASSQEFEVRRTKAFF. The CDR3 DNA is TGCGCCAGCAGCCAAGAATTTGAAGTTAGGCGGACCAAGGCTTTCTTT.

The chain carries TRBV2 and TRBJ2-7; 8 bases agree with TRBD1. The CDR3 is 13 amino acids. V shed 5 bases, J shed 7 bases, and the junction held 7 bases outside the gene matches. The germline V gene has CDR1 SNHLY and CDR2 FYNNEI. The CDR3 here is CASSKDRVREQYF. The CDR3 DNA reads as TGTGCCAGCAGTAAGGACAGGGTTAGGGAGCAGTACTTC.

The chain joins TRBV6-2 or TRBV6-3 to TRBJ2-7; possible D gene TRBD2, 5 bases. The germline V gene encodes CDR1 MNHEY and CDR2 SVGEGT. V was cut by 3 bases and J by 5 bases, with 8 bases left in between. CDR3 length: 12 residues. The CDR3 region is CASSYRRDEQYF. The DNA of the CDR3 is TGTGCCAGCAGTTATCGGCGGGACGAGCAGTACTTC.

The chain uses TRBV7-2 and TRBJ1-6; D is undetermined. Germline values: CDR1 SGHTA, CDR2 FQGNSA. The CDR3 runs 17 residues. V lost 1 base, J lost 2 bases, and 12 bases lay in between. The CDR3: CASSLELLNTYNSPLHF. The CDR3 DNA sequence: TGTGCCAGCAGCTTAGAGTTACTAAACACCTATAATTCACCCCTCCACTTT.

The chain recombines TRBV29-1 with TRBJ2-2, with TRBD1 matching 10 bases. The CDR3 runs to 14 residues. CDR1 and CDR2 from the germline V gene are SQVTM and ANQGSEA. V was clipped by 7 bases and J by 0 bases; unmatched bases: 2. CDR3 residues: CSAGQGTNTGELFF. CDR3 bases: TGCAGCGCGGGACAGGGGACGAACACCGGGGAGCTGTTTTTT.

The genes are TRBV3-1 (or the pseudogene TRBV3-2) and TRBJ2-1; 13 nucleotides agree with TRBD2. With V trimmed by 0 bases and J by 5 bases, 13 bases remained unmatched. The CDR3 length is 20 residues. Germline CDR1 reads LGHDT; CDR2 reads YNNKEL (reference sequence). Here the CDR3 reads CASSQDYGLAGVWQNNEQFF. The CDR3, as DNA: TGTGCCAGCAGCCAAGATTACGGACTAGCGGGGGTATGGCAGAACAATGAGCAGTTCTTC.

The CDR3 reads CSVAANYGYTF. In DNA, the CDR3 is TGCAGCGTTGCCGCTAACTATGGCTACACCTTC. V gene TRBV29-1 combines with J gene TRBJ1-2; no clear D. Germline CDR1 SQVTM, CDR2 ANQGSEA. The germline V and J ends were trimmed by 4 bases and 0 bases, with 3 bases remaining between them. The CDR3 length is 11 residues.

This chain connects TRBV5-4 to TRBJ2-1; 7 bases are shared with TRBD2. V lost 0 bases, J lost 8 bases, and 2 bases stayed unmatched. Germline lookup yields CDR1 SGHNT and CDR2 YYREEE (reference sequence). This CDR3 is built from 13 residues. The CDR3 region is CASSLGLADEQFF. The CDR3 DNA is TGTGCCAGCAGCTTGGGTCTAGCGGATGAGCAGTTCTTC. Variable domain in full (rest from reference TRBV5-4 and TRBJ2-1): ETGVTQSPTHLIKTRGQQVTLRCSSQSGHNTVSWYQQALGQGPQFIFQYYREEENGRGNFPPRFSGLQFPNYSSELNVNALELDDSALYLCASSLGLADEQFFGPGTRLTVL.

J is TRBJ2-7 and V is TRBV5-1; 12 nucleotides match TRBD2. V lost 2 bases, J lost 0 bases, and 6 bases stayed unmatched. Germline assignment: CDR1 SGHRS and CDR2 YFSETQ. The CDR3 contains 17 residues. The CDR3: CASSFGLAGPSSYEQYF. The CDR3 DNA reads as TGCGCCAGCAGCTTCGGACTAGCGGGGCCAAGCTCCTACGAGCAGTACTTC.

The DNA for the CDR3 is TGTGCCAGCAGCGTAAGACAGGGGGACCTATACAATGAGCAGTTCTTC. Its translation is CASSVRQGDLYNEQFF. The V and J genes are TRBV7-2 and TRBJ2-1; 9 nucleotides align to TRBD1. Trimming removed 5 bases from V and 4 bases from J; junction bases left unmatched: 9. The CDR3 spans 16 residues. Germline CDR1 reads SGHTA; CDR2 reads FQGNSA. The full variable domain, its missing parts supplied by reference TRBV7-2 and TRBJ2-1, is GAGVSQSPSNKVTEKGKDVELRCDPISGHTALYWYRQSLGQGLEFLIYFQGNSAPDKSGLPSDRFSAERTGGSVSTLTIQRTQQEDSAVYLCASSVRQGDLYNEQFFGPGTRLTVL.

The chain couples TRBV12-3 or TRBV12-4 to TRBJ1-2, with TRBD1 as a possible D gene (6 bases). Trimming shortened V by 1 base and J by 8 bases, and 11 bases separated the two germline ends. This CDR3 has 13 amino acids. CDR3 region: CASSLGGHRGYTF. For the CDR3, the DNA is TGTGCCAGCAGTTTAGGGGGGCATAGGGGCTACACCTTC.

The chain joins TRBV11-2 to TRBJ2-7, with D uncertain. Germline assignment: CDR1 SGHAT and CDR2 FQNNGV. CDR3 length: 13 residues. Trimming left V 2 bases short and J 3 bases short, with 8 bases between. Here the CDR3 DNA reads TGTGCCAGCAGCTTAAGAGGCGTCTACGAGCAGTACTTC. Translation gives CASSLRGVYEQYF.

The chain links TRBV29-1 to TRBJ1-1; 7 bases line up with TRBD1. V was clipped by 5 bases and J by 4 bases; unmatched bases: 4. CDR3 length: 12 amino acids. The germline V gene has CDR1 SQVTM and CDR2 ANQGSEA. CDR3: CSVRDSPTEAFF. CDR3 nucleotides: TGCAGCGTTCGGGACAGCCCCACTGAAGCTTTCTTT.

This clone was detected once. The chain has TRBV10-3 and TRBJ1-1; no clear D gene. V lost 0 bases, J lost 0 bases, and 11 bases lay in between. The CDR3 contains 16 residues. CDR1 is ENHRY and CDR2 is SYGVKD in the germline V gene. The chain's CDR3 is CAISESEGTMNTEAFF. The CDR3 DNA reads as TGTGCCATCAGTGAGTCTGAGGGAACCATGAACACTGAAGCTTTCTTT.